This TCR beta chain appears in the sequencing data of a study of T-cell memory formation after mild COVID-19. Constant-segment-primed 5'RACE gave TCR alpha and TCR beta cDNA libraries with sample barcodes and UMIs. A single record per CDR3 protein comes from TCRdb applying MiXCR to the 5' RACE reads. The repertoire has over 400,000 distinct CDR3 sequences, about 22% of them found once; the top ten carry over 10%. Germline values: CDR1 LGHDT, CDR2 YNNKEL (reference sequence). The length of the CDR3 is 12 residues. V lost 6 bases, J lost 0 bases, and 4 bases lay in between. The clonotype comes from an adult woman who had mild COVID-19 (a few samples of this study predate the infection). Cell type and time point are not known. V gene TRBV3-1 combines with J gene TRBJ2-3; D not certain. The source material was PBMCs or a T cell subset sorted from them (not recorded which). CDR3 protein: CASRQSTDTQYF. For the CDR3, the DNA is TGTGCCAGCAGACAAAGCACAGATACGCAGTATTTT.